The rows below give T cell receptor beta chains drawn from one sample of a study of post-analysis software for immune sequencing data. TCRdb re-analysed the PCR reads in MiXCR, keeping a single row per CDR3 protein. The table lists roughly 620,000 distinct CDR3 sequences, roughly 47% of them singletons. The sample consisted of blood. The receptor source for this set is a girl aged 10-17 years with multiple sclerosis. Each CDR3 is given with its conserved first and last residue. The D gene is left open where the match is weak. The listing skips clone size in some rows; elsewhere it reads once, few, many or a size class.

D	J	V	size	DNA	CDR3
-	TRBJ1-2	TRBV10-3	once	TGTGCCATCAGTGAGTCTCCCGGCGGCTACACCTTC	CAISESPGGYTF
-	TRBJ2-7	TRBV7-2	few	TGTGCCAGCAGCTTAGCGCTAAGGTCCGAGCAGTACTTC	CASSLALRSEQYF
-	TRBJ1-2	TRBV6-6	-	TGTGCCAGCAGTTACTCGGGGGGGCTAAAAGATGGCTACACCTTC	CASSYSGGLKDGYTF
TRBD1	TRBJ1-2	TRBV6-6	few	TGTGCCAGCAGAGCGGGACAGGGGATCGGCTACACCTTC	CASRAGQGIGYTF
-	TRBJ2-7	TRBV5-5	few	TGTGCCAGCAGCCCGGGGAGGTCAGGCTACGAGCAGTACTTC	CASSPGRSGYEQYF
TRBD2	TRBJ2-7	TRBV4-1	few	TGCGCCAGCAGCCAAGCACTCTTAGCCGTCAGCGGGAGTTACGAGCAGTACTTC	CASSQALLAVSGSYEQYF
-	TRBJ2-7	TRBV3-1	few	TGTGCCAGCAGCTCTGAGGCAGGGGGGTCCTACGAGCAGTACTTC	CASSSEAGGSYEQYF
TRBD2	TRBJ2-1	TRBV12-3/TRBV12-4	-	TGTGCCAGCAGTTTAATGGCGGGGGGGCTGTATGAGCAGTTCTTC	CASSLMAGGLYEQFF
TRBD2	TRBJ2-1	TRBV7-3	-	TGTGCCAGCAGCTTAACCCCTAGGGCTAGCGGGGGGGCAGGCAATGAGCAGTTCTTC	CASSLTPRASGGAGNEQFF
-	TRBJ1-6	TRBV6-2/TRBV6-3	-	TGTGCCAGCAGTTACTTCGGGAGGCAGGCTAATTCACCCCTCCACTTT	CASSYFGRQANSPLHF
TRBD2	TRBJ2-5	TRBV4-2	few	TGTGCCAGCAGCCCCCAGGGAGGGCCGGGGGAGACCCAGTACTTC	CASSPQGGPGETQYF
-	TRBJ1-2	TRBV12-3/TRBV12-4	-	TGTGCCAGCAGGACAACTCGAAGGGCTAACTATGGCTACACCTTC	CASRTTRRANYGYTF
-	TRBJ2-1	TRBV24-1	few	TGTGCCACCAGTGACCAGACAGGTTCCTACAATGAGCAGTTCTTC	CATSDQTGSYNEQFF
TRBD1	TRBJ2-5	TRBV29-1	many	TGCAGCGTTGGGGACAGCATTAGAGAGACCCAGTACTTC	CSVGDSIRETQYF
TRBD1	TRBJ1-6	TRBV7-2	-	TGTGCCAGCAGCTTATATTCGCCGGGACAGTATAATTCACCCCTCCACTTT	CASSLYSPGQYNSPLHF
-	TRBJ1-1	TRBV4-1	few	TGCGCCAGCAGCCGGGAAGATGTGCTTGTAGCTTTCTTT	CASSREDVLVAFF
TRBD2	TRBJ2-5	TRBV6-6	-	TGTGCCAGCACCGCTAGCGGGAGGCGGGAGACCCAGTACTTC	CASTASGRRETQYF
-	TRBJ1-1	TRBV29-1	-	TGCAGCGTTGGGGCCCGGATAGGGCCGAACACTGAAGCTTTCTTT	CSVGARIGPNTEAFF
TRBD2	TRBJ2-7	TRBV7-2	-	TGTGCCAGCAGCGGGGGGGTATCCTACGAGCAGTACTTC	CASSGGVSYEQYF
-	TRBJ2-3	TRBV5-1	few	TGCGCCAGCAGCTTGTGGGACTGGGCAGATACGCAGTATTTT	CASSLWDWADTQYF
-	TRBJ2-1	TRBV20-1	-	TGCAGTGCTAGAGATTGGGCCAGGGCCTACTCCTACAATGAGCAGTTCTTC	CSARDWARAYSYNEQFF
-	TRBJ1-6	TRBV20-1	few	TGCAGTGCCGTTAGGGGACACTCCAATTCACCCCTCCACTTT	CSAVRGHSNSPLHF
-	TRBJ1-1	TRBV11-2	-	TGTGCCAGCAGCTTGGGCCACTGGGGGGGCAGCACTGAAGCTTTCTTT	CASSLGHWGGSTEAFF
TRBD1	TRBJ1-6	TRBV27	-	TGTGCCAGCAGTGATACCGGACAGGGGGCTGGGTATTCACCCCTCCACTTT	CASSDTGQGAGYSPLHF
-	TRBJ2-3	TRBV5-6	few	TGTGCCAGCAGCTTGATCGTAGACCGCAGCACAGATACGCAGTATTTT	CASSLIVDRSTDTQYF
-	TRBJ2-7	TRBV12-3/TRBV12-4	-	TGTGCCAGCAGTGCCACGCCGGACGACCCCTACGAGCAGTACTTC	CASSATPDDPYEQYF
-	TRBJ2-3	TRBV7-2	-	TGTGCCAGCAGTTTAGCCGAGGGCGCAGATACGCAGTATTTT	CASSLAEGADTQYF
-	TRBJ1-2	TRBV19	-	TGTGCCAGTAGTATTGGGAATAACTATGGCTACACCTTC	CASSIGNNYGYTF